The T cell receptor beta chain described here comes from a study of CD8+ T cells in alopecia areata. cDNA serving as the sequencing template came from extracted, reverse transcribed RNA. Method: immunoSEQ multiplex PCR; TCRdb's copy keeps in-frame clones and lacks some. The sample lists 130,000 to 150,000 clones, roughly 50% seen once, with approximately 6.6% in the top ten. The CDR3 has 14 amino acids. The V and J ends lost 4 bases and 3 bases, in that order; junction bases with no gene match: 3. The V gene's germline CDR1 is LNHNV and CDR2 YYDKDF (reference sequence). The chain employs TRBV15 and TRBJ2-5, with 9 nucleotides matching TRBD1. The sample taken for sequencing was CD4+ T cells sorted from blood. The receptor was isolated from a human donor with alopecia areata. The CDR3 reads CATSTGTGKETQYF. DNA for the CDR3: TGTGCCACCAGCACCGGGACAGGGAAAGAGACCCAGTACTTC.